These 22 T cell receptor beta chains came from one sample sequenced in a study of T cells in Graves' hyperthyroidism and ophthalmopathy. Amplification of TCR beta CDR3 regions used RNA as the template. HTBI primers were the set used in a first-round RT-PCR of the TCR CDR3. From the multiplex PCR reads, TCRdb called clonotypes with MiXCR, one entry per CDR3 protein. The top ten hold around a third of the sample, which has fewer than 450,000 distinct CDR3 sequences, roughly 15% seen once. The sequenced sample was blood. Source of these receptors: a woman under 40 with Graves' hyperthyroidism that later progressed to Graves' ophthalmopathy.

This clonotype has ten or more counts. This chain uses TRBV5-1 with TRBJ1-1; D is perhaps TRBD1 (6 bases). V was pared by 0 bases and J by 7 bases, with 16 bases between. The CDR3 extends over 15 amino acids. Germline loops: CDR1 SGHRS, CDR2 YFSETQ. The CDR3 DNA reads as TGCGCCAGCAGCTTGGGCCTAGGGGGAGTGGGTGAAGCTTTCTTT. This sequence encodes CASSLGLGGVGEAFF.

This clonotype was recorded at least ten times. The chain has TRBV28 and TRBJ1-4; a possible D gene is TRBD1 (6 bases). Trimming removed 6 bases from V and 8 bases from J, with 13 bases in between. This CDR3 has 13 amino acids. The germline gives CDR1 MDHEN, CDR2 SYDVKM. The CDR3, as DNA: TGTGCCAGCAGACAGGACAGCCACGAAAAACTGTTTTTT. As protein: CASRQDSHEKLFF.

In this sample, this clonotype turned up many times. The chain carries TRBV20-1 and TRBJ2-7; TRBD2 aligns across 7 bases. The CDR3 sequence is 15 residues long. V lost 3 bases, J lost 5 bases, and 13 bases stayed unmatched. Germline values: CDR1 DFQATT, CDR2 SNEGSKA (reference sequence). Here the CDR3 reads CSARDYRDYTHEQYF. The DNA of the CDR3 is TGCAGTGCTAGGGATTACCGGGACTATACACACGAGCAGTACTTC.

V is TRBV4-1 and J is TRBJ2-2; 14 bases align to TRBD2. Germline loops: CDR1 MGHRA, CDR2 YSYEKL. J gave up 6 bases and V 3 bases, and 9 bases lay outside the gene matches. CDR3 size: 18 residues. The CDR3 DNA is TGCGCCAGCAGCCACCCCGGGACTAGCGGGGGCCCTGCCGGGGAGCTGTTTTTT. Translating gives CASSHPGTSGGPAGELFF.

This clonotype was seen many times. V is TRBV19 and J is TRBJ1-1; 10 positions match TRBD1. CDR1 and CDR2 from the germline V gene are LNHDA and SQIVND (reference sequence). V shed 5 bases, J shed 1 base, and the junction held 7 bases outside the gene matches. The CDR3 sequence is 16 residues long. The CDR3 nucleotides read TGTGCCAGTAGTGTTGGGACAGGGGAGGCGAACACTGAAGCTTTCTTT. Amino acids: CASSVGTGEANTEAFF.

This clonotype has at least ten counts. V is TRBV6-1 and J is TRBJ2-7; a weak D match, TRBD2 (6 bases). V lost 0 bases and J lost 7, with 10 bases in between. The CDR3 contains 13 residues. CDR1 is MNHNS and CDR2 is SASEGT in the germline V gene. The CDR3 coding sequence is TGTGCCAGCAGTGAAGCCGGGGGTGCGGAGCAGTACTTC. It yields the protein CASSEAGGAEQYF.

This clonotype was seen ten or more times. This chain links TRBV11-2 with TRBJ2-1, with 7 nucleotides matching TRBD2. Germline V gives CDR1 SGHAT, CDR2 FQNNGV. J was trimmed by 10 bases and V by 5 bases; bases with no gene match: 8. This CDR3 comprises 13 residues. The CDR3 is CASSPRTSYEQFF. In DNA, the CDR3 is TGTGCCAGCAGCCCCCGGACTAGTTACGAGCAGTTCTTC. Looking up the rest from reference TRBV11-2 and TRBJ2-1 gives the full variable domain: EAGVAQSPRYKIIEKRQSVAFWCNPISGHATLYWYQQILGQGPKLLIQFQNNGVVDDSQLPKDRFSAERLKGVDSTLKIQPAKLEDSAVYLCASSPRTSYEQFFGPGTRLTVL.

The chain couples TRBV12-3 or TRBV12-4 to TRBJ2-7; TRBD2 might be the D (6 bases). The CDR3 loop spans 16 amino acids. The V end was cut by 5 bases, the J end by 9 bases, with 26 bases between. CDR3 loop: CASSKDTGTPRAGQYF. The CDR3 nucleotides are TGTGCCAGCAGTAAAGACACCGGGACTCCTCGTGCAGGGCAGTACTTC.

This clonotype was counted a few times. The V call is TRBV7-9, the J call TRBJ2-7; 7 nucleotides align to TRBD1. The CDR3 totals 14 residues. Unmatched junction bases numbered 7, after V lost 5 bases and J lost 3 bases. CDR1 and CDR2 (germline): SEHNR, FQNEAQ (reference sequence). The CDR3 DNA sequence: TGTGCCAGCAGCATACAGGGGTCGTTCTACGAGCAGTACTTC. Protein sequence: CASSIQGSFYEQYF.

This clonotype was found many times. This chain joins TRBV3-1 and TRBJ2-5; either TRBD1 or TRBD2 may supply D (5 bases each). Trimming left V 3 bases short and J 0 bases short, with 14 bases between. CDR3 length: 16 residues. The germline gives CDR1 LGHDT, CDR2 YNNKEL (reference sequence). The CDR3 DNA sequence: TGTGCCAGCAGCCAGCGTGGGGGAGAGGACCAAGAGACCCAGTACTTC. This sequence encodes CASSQRGGEDQETQYF.

This clonotype was seen ten or more times. The chain uses TRBV28 and TRBJ1-1; TRBD1 matches at 9 bases. The CDR3 consists of 14 residues. After removal of 6 bases from V and 3 bases from J, the junction contained 5 bases not matched to a gene. Germline lookup yields CDR1 MDHEN and CDR2 SYDVKM. CDR3 in amino acids: CASRIQGADTEAFF. The CDR3 DNA reads TGTGCCAGCAGAATACAGGGGGCGGACACTGAAGCTTTCTTT. The complete variable domain, with remaining parts taken from reference TRBV28 and TRBJ1-1, reads DVKVTQSSRYLVKRTGEKVFLECVQDMDHENMFWYRQDPGLGLRLIYFSYDVKMKEKGDIPEGYSVSREKKERFSLILESASTNQTSMYLCASRIQGADTEAFFGQGTRLTVV.

This chain links TRBV20-1 with TRBJ1-5; possibly TRBD1 for D (5 bases). This CDR3 is 15 amino acids long. V was cut by 3 bases and J by 0 bases, with 12 bases left in between. CDR1 DFQATT and CDR2 SNEGSKA come from the germline V gene (reference sequence). The CDR3 DNA is TGCAGTGCTAGTGGGGGGGTATATAGCAATCAGCCCCAGCATTTT. Translating gives CSASGGVYSNQPQHF.

The chain carries TRBV20-1 and TRBJ2-7; tentatively, D is TRBD2 (5 bases). V lost 5 bases to trimming and J lost 6 bases, with 23 bases between them. The CDR3 length is 15 residues. CDR1 and CDR2 (germline): DFQATT, SNEGSKA (reference sequence). The CDR3 reads CSARKTRSKFAEQYF. CDR3 coding DNA: TGCAGTGCTCGTAAAACTAGATCTAAGTTTGCCGAGCAGTACTTC.

At least ten counts were recorded for this clonotype. This sequence joins TRBV12-3 or TRBV12-4 and TRBJ2-1; D unresolved. The CDR3 sequence is 12 residues long. The germline V and J ends were trimmed by 0 bases and 9 bases, with 6 bases remaining between them. CDR3: CASSLALGEQFF. The CDR3 DNA reads TGTGCCAGCAGTTTAGCGCTGGGTGAGCAGTTCTTC.

The count of this clonotype is one. The V call is TRBV15, the J call TRBJ1-4; 10 nucleotides line up with TRBD1. V gave up 5 bases and J gave up 4 bases; unmatched junction bases: 4. CDR3 length: 15 amino acids. Germline V gene data show CDR1 as LNHNV and CDR2 as YYDKDF (reference sequence). CDR3 coding DNA: TGTGCCACCAGCGTTGGACAGGGGGTTAATGAAAAACTGTTTTTT. It translates to CATSVGQGVNEKLFF. The complete variable domain, with remaining parts taken from reference TRBV15 and TRBJ1-4, reads DAMVIQNPRYQVTQFGKPVTLSCSQTLNHNVMYWYQQKSSQAPKLLFHYYDKDFNNEADTPDNFQSRRPNTSFCFLDIRSPGLGDTAMYLCATSVGQGVNEKLFFGSGTQLSVL.

The V call is TRBV29-1, the J call TRBJ1-1; possibly TRBD1 for D (6 bases). Germline CDR1 reads SQVTM; CDR2 reads ANQGSEA. The V gene lost 5 bases and the J gene lost 3 bases, with 10 bases spanning the gap. The CDR3 covers 12 residues. CDR3 DNA sequence: TGCAGCGTTACCCAGGGGTACACTGAAGCTTTCTTT. This translates into CSVTQGYTEAFF.

This chain connects TRBV14 to TRBJ2-4, with D possibly TRBD2 on 5 matching bases. The germline CDR1 and CDR2 sequences are SGHDN and FVKESK. The length of the CDR3 is 12 residues. V lost 4 bases and J 9 bases, leaving 10 bases between the germline ends. CDR3 protein: CASSPIGGIQYF. The DNA for the CDR3 is TGTGCCAGCAGCCCCATAGGAGGCATTCAGTACTTC.

The table lists this clonotype with many counts. The chain recombines TRBV6-1 with TRBJ2-2; D is unresolved. Germline V gene data show CDR1 as MNHNS and CDR2 as SASEGT. CDR3 length: 16 amino acids. Trimming took off 6 bases at V and 5 bases at J, with 19 bases between the two ends. The CDR3 DNA follows: TGTGCCAGCAGGGAAAATACGGCGGCCTGGACCGGGGAGCTGTTTTTT. Amino acids: CASRENTAAWTGELFF.

This clonotype has at least ten counts. This chain joins TRBV15 and TRBJ1-1; no firm D call. CDR3 length: 15 amino acids. V lost 5 bases, J lost 0 bases, and 13 bases lay in between. Germline V gene sequence: CDR1 LNHNV, CDR2 YYDKDF (reference sequence). Here the CDR3 reads CATSGRDTVNTEAFF. CDR3 coding DNA: TGTGCCACCAGCGGGAGGGATACAGTGAACACTGAAGCTTTCTTT.

This clonotype has a count of ten or more. The chain couples TRBV5-4 to TRBJ1-6; D ambiguous. The germline V and J ends were trimmed by 1 base and 6 bases, with 8 bases remaining between them. Germline assignment: CDR1 SGHNT and CDR2 YYREEE (reference sequence). The CDR3 covers 14 residues. CDR3 DNA sequence: TGTGCCAGCAGCTTGTACGACCGTAATTCACCCCTCCACTTT. It is translated as CASSLYDRNSPLHF.

This clonotype was seen at least ten times. This rearrangement joins TRBV5-1 to TRBJ1-1; D gene uncertain. CDR1 is SGHRS, CDR2 YFSETQ, per germline. The CDR3 has 14 residues. The germline V and J ends were trimmed by 0 bases and 6 bases, with 12 bases remaining between them. The CDR3 here is CASSLASTSAEAFF. The CDR3 DNA reads as TGCGCCAGCAGCTTGGCATCGACTAGCGCTGAAGCTTTCTTT.

This clonotype was seen once. The V gene is TRBV24-1, the J gene TRBJ2-1, with D perhaps matching TRBD1 (6 bases). V shed 4 bases and J shed 8 bases, with 17 bases lying between them. Looked up from germline, CDR1 is KGHDR and CDR2 is SFDVKD. The CDR3 is 15 residues long. CDR3 sequence reads: CATSEITGLKDEQFF. The CDR3 DNA follows: TGTGCCACCAGTGAAATAACAGGGTTGAAAGATGAGCAGTTCTTC.